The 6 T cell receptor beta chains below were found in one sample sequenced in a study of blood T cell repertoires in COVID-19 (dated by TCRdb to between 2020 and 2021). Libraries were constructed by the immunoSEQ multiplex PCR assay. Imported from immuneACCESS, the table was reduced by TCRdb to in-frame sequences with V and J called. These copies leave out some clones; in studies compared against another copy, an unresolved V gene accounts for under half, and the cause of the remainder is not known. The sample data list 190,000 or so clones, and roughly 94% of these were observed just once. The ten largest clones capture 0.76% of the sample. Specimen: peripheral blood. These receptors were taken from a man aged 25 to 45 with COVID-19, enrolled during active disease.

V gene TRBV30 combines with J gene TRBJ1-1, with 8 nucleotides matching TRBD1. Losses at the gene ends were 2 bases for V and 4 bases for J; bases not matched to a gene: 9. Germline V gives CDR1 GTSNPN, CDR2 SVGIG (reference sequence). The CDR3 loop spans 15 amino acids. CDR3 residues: CAWSPSHRGFTEAFF. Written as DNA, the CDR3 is TGTGCCTGGAGTCCCTCCCACAGGGGGTTCACTGAAGCTTTCTTT.

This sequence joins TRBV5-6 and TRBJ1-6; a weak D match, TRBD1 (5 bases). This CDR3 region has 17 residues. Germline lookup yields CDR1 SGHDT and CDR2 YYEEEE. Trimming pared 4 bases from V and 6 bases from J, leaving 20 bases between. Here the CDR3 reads CASSDLRVSVSNSPLHF. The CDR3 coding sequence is TGTGCCAGCAGCGACCTCAGGGTTTCCGTTAGTAATTCACCCCTCCACTTT.

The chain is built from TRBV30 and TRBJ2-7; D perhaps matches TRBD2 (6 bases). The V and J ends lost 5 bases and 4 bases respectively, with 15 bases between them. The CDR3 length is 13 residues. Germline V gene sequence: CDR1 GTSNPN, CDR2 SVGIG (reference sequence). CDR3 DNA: TGTGCCTGGGCCCTCGGGACTCCTTACGAGCAGTACTTC. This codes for CAWALGTPYEQYF.

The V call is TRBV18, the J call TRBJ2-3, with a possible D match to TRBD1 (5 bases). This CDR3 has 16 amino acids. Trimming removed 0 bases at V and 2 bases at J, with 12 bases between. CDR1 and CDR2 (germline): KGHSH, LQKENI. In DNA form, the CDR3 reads TGTGCCAGCTCACCACCGCAGGGAACCTACACAGATACGCAGTATTTT. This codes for CASSPPQGTYTDTQYF.

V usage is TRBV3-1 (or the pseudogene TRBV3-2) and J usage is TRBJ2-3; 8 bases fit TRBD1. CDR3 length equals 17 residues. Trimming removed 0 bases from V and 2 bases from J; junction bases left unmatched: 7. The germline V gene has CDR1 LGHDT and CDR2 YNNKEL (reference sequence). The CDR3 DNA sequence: TGTGCCAGCAGCCAAGAGGAACAGGGGGAACCCACAGATACGCAGTATTTT. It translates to CASSQEEQGEPTDTQYF.

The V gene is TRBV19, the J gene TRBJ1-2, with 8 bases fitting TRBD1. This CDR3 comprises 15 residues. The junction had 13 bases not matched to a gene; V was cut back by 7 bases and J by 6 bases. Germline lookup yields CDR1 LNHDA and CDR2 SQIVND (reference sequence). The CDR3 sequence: CASKPTFTGGHGYTF. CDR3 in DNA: TGTGCCAGTAAACCCACCTTCACAGGGGGGCATGGCTACACCTTC. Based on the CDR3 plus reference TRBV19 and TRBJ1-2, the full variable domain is DGGITQSPKYLFRKEGQNVTLSCEQNLNHDAMYWYRQDPGQGLRLIYYSQIVNDFQKGDIAEGYSVSREKKESFPLTVTSAQKNPTAFYLCASKPTFTGGHGYTFGSGTRLTVV.